This T cell receptor (beta chain) appears in the sequencing data of a study of T cell responses to AZD1222 COVID-19 vaccine (dated by TCRdb to the early 2020s). About the study as a whole: A total of approximately 240 trial participants underwent TCR sequencing, of whom about 210 received two doses of AZD1222 and around 25 received two doses of the MenACWY control vaccine. Trial participants were enrolled by age into 18-55, 56-69 and 70-plus year subgroups, with approximately 160, 26 and 62 TCR-sequenced participants respectively.

Measured from the cysteine to the phenylalanine, the CDR3 is 17 residues long. Only the CDR3 region is kept as DNA, spanning 51 bases read in frame from base 1. Trimming removed 4 bases from V and 1 base from J, leaving 19 bases between the germline ends. CDR1 and CDR2 are read off the germline V gene as KGHSH and LQKENI. The CDR3 regions of human TCRbeta chains were analyzed by immunosequencing. Per the authors' processing: Repertoire TCRs were matched against a reference library of SARS-CoV-2-specific TCRs generated with the MIRA antigen-specificity platform. Breadth was defined as the fraction of unique TCRs that were SARS-CoV-2-associated, and depth was defined as the fraction of total T cells that were SARS-CoV-2-associated. Each spike-specific TCR was assigned to its reactive spike region and to a CD4 or CD8 class using the MIRA data. Log10-transformed breadth and depth values were compared by one-way ANOVA with Sidak's multiple comparisons tests. The immuneACCESS repertoire file appears here via TCRdb, limited to in-frame rearrangements. These files lack a portion of the clones; in checked studies, under half of the deficit traces to unresolved V genes, and the cause of the others is not known. The V and J calls and the clone size are those of that table, but D and trimming were determined from the DNA. The sample table holds 70,000 to 95,000 clones, of which roughly nine tenths were seen once. The top ten clonotypes cover less than 3% of the sample.

About this clone: Its antigen is still unknown. Base qualities are missing; no much larger clone stands one base away.

What the work shows at the level of the full study, not this receptor alone: Spike-specific TCR breadth and depth rose significantly after two AZD1222 doses compared with day 0 and with MenACWY recipients. Conclusions about previously exposed vaccinees are limited because only a handful of AZD1222 recipients were SARS-CoV-2 seropositive at baseline. The 56-69-year group was small, and its depth increase did not reach significance, likely because of low power. Reportedly, almost half of the unique spike-specific TCRs recognized epitopes lying outside the regions that are mutated in the B.1.351 and B.1.1.7 variants. Because no day 14 peak-response samples were available, the repertoires could be characterized only after the peak T cell response. Participants were mostly white British and included more females than males, and it was suggested by the authors that clonal diversity may have been underestimated. CD4 TCRs associated with the vaccine covered the entire spike protein, and the dominant responses were in regions 160-218 and 743-854.

The sample's time point label, decoded: about 28 days (+/-7) after the second vaccine dose. Because spike-specific TCR depth and breadth did not differ between the two schedules, AZD1222 recipients who got a second dose at roughly 4 weeks were pooled with those who got a second dose at roughly 12 weeks. Vaccinee samples were obtained from the UK trials COV001 and COV002, which included a single-blind randomized controlled phase 2/3 trial of AZD1222 (ChAdOx1 nCoV-19) in healthy adults. For TCRbeta chain sequencing, PBMC samples were collected from trial participants at day 0 and at day 28 after the second dose.

This clonotype originated in an adult who received the AZD1222 COVID-19 vaccine. The receptor chain draws on TRBV18 and TRBJ1-1; the best D guess is TRBD1, with 6 bases matching. The specimen was peripheral blood, collected 28 days after the second AZD1222 dose. The base sequence is TGTGCCAGCTCACTTTCCATGGACAGACTCTGGAACACTGAAGCTTTCTTT. It translates to CASSLSMDRLWNTEAFF.